A single sample is the source of the 3 T cell receptor beta chains below, sequenced in a study of T-cell reconstitution after alpha-beta-depleted transplantation in children. Unique molecular identifiers tagged the TCRbeta library. TCRdb recomputed calls from the PCR reads with MiXCR, one row per CDR3 protein. The repertoire holds 45,000 to 50,000 distinct CDR3 sequences, with around 53% as singletons. This sample comprised peripheral blood, obtained before TCRalphabeta/CD19-depleted stem cell transplant. All receptors come from a boy under two years old with SCID, due to receive a stem cell transplant.

V is TRBV18 and J is TRBJ2-7; 13 bases fit TRBD2. Germline values: CDR1 KGHSH, CDR2 LQKENI. The CDR3 length is 18 residues. V was clipped by 2 bases and J by 6 bases; unmatched bases: 13. CDR3 nucleotide sequence: TGTGCCAGCTCACCATTGACTAGCGGGGGGCACCGGGCGGGCGAGCAGTACTTC. This sequence encodes CASSPLTSGGHRAGEQYF. The full variable domain, in which reference TRBV18 and TRBJ2-7 provide the parts outside the CDR3, is NAGVMQNPRHLVRRRGQEARLRCSPMKGHSHVYWYRQLPEEGLKFMVYLQKENIIDESGMPKERFSAEFPKEGPSILRIQQVVRGDSAAYFCASSPLTSGGHRAGEQYFGPGTRLTVT.

The rearrangement joins TRBV20-1 to TRBJ1-5; no clear D gene. Germline V lookup: CDR1 DFQATT, CDR2 SNEGSKA (reference sequence). Trimming stripped 6 bases from V and 2 bases from J, with 14 bases between. The CDR3 is made up of 14 amino acids. The CDR3 sequence is CSALGGLGNQPQHF. The CDR3 coding sequence is TGCAGTGCCCTGGGAGGGTTGGGCAATCAGCCCCAGCATTTT.

The chain has TRBV7-2 and TRBJ2-5, with 7 bases that match TRBD2. The CDR3 totals 15 residues. CDR1 is SGHTA, CDR2 FQGNSA, per germline. V dropped 6 bases and J dropped 5; count of bases not matched to a gene: 12. CDR3 loop: CASSSVAGLGETQYF. CDR3 nucleotides: TGTGCCAGCAGTTCAGTAGCGGGCCTAGGGGAGACCCAGTACTTC.